The 15 T cell receptor beta chains below all came from one sample that was sequenced in a study of T cell clusters in autoimmune cytopenias. One tube held mixed TRB-A and TRB-B primer pools for touch-down PCR. From the multiplex PCR reads, TCRdb lists one entry per CDR3 protein and no DNA. Recorded for this sample: under 15,000 distinct CDR3 sequences. TRB amplification used approximately 250 ng of peripheral blood genomic DNA. Sequenced: peripheral blood. Every receptor here comes from a human donor with an autoimmune cytopenia or autoimmune hepatitis (not recorded which).

J is TRBJ2-7 and V is TRBV19; TCRdb's D call, TRBD1, is unchecked because there is no DNA. The CDR3 totals 15 residues. The germline CDR1 and CDR2 sequences are LNHDA and SQIVND (reference sequence). The CDR3 spells CASSKNGAGLYEQYF.

This rearrangement joins TRBV5-6 to TRBJ2-4. Germline V gene lookup returns CDR1 SGHDT and CDR2 YYEEEE. This CDR3 contains 15 residues. CDR3 amino acids: CASSQTSRAKNIQYF. Full variable domain (remainder filled in from reference TRBV5-6 and TRBJ2-4): DAGVTQSPTHLIKTRGQQVTLRCSPKSGHDTVSWYQQALGQGPQFIFQYYEEEERQRGNFPDRFSGHQFPNYSSELNVNALLLGDSALYLCASSQTSRAKNIQYFGAGTRLSVL.

Its frequency marks this clonotype as medium-sized. The chain couples TRBV13 to TRBJ2-1; as DNA is missing, the TRBD2 call by TCRdb cannot be tested. Germline-derived CDR1 and CDR2 are PRHDT and FYEKMQ (reference sequence). The CDR3 covers 14 residues. CDR3 amino acids: CASSLGTSVNEQFF.

The rearrangement uses TRBV6-6 and TRBJ2-7; TCRdb returns TRBD2, unconfirmable since there is no DNA. Germline V gives CDR1 MNHNY, CDR2 SVGAGI (reference sequence). CDR3 length: 13 amino acids. This CDR3 is CASTQGGAGEQYF.

The chain recombines TRBV27 with TRBJ1-2; there is no DNA to check the TCRdb D call of TRBD1. This CDR3 comprises 15 residues. Germline loops: CDR1 MNHEY, CDR2 SMNVEV (reference sequence). CDR3 loop: CASRTAQGGNYGYTF.

The rearrangement links TRBV30 to TRBJ1-2; TCRdb selects TRBD1, and the lack of DNA leaves this call unchecked. The CDR3 has 15 residues. Germline V CDR1 and CDR2: GTSNPN, SVGIG (reference sequence). This CDR3 is CAWTPIQGPSYGYTF.

By frequency, this clonotype registers medium-sized. The rearrangement uses TRBV6-5 and TRBJ2-3; TCRdb proposes TRBD1, but this gene call is untestable without DNA. The CDR3 totals 15 residues. The germline V gene has CDR1 MNHEY and CDR2 SVGAGI. This CDR3 is CASSPRTGAKDTQYF.

This chain links TRBV5-1 with TRBJ2-1; the TRBD1 assignment by TCRdb is unverifiable without DNA. Per the germline V gene, CDR1 is SGHRS and CDR2 is YFSETQ. The CDR3 extends over 14 amino acids. CDR3 sequence: CASSIGTGYNEQFF.

The gene calls are TRBV15 and TRBJ2-1; the TCRdb D gene call, TRBD1, has no DNA to confirm it. Germline CDR1 reads LNHNV; CDR2 reads YYDKDF (reference sequence). The CDR3 consists of 15 residues. The CDR3 protein is CATSIRDRETNEQFF.

The rearrangement uses TRBV27 and TRBJ2-2. This CDR3 is 16 amino acids long. Germline loops: CDR1 MNHEY, CDR2 SMNVEV (reference sequence). The CDR3 is CASSSFKKVSGGELFF.

V usage is TRBV6-1 and J usage is TRBJ2-5; TCRdb lists TRBD2, though no DNA is available to test this call. The germline V gene has CDR1 MNHNS and CDR2 SASEGT. The CDR3 runs to 16 residues. The CDR3 protein is CASSESVAGGQETQYF.

This chain links TRBV12-3 or TRBV12-4 with TRBJ2-5; the TCRdb D gene call, TRBD1, has no DNA to confirm it. The CDR3 consists of 14 residues. The CDR3 spells CASSFGGWGETQYF.

This chain joins TRBV12-3 or TRBV12-4 and TRBJ1-6; TCRdb picks TRBD1, but there is no DNA to check that call. The CDR3 covers 14 residues. CDR3 sequence reads: CASSQGQGYSPLHF.

The V call is TRBV7-9, the J call TRBJ2-5. The CDR3 contains 14 residues. CDR1 and CDR2 from the germline V gene are SEHNR and FQNEAQ (reference sequence). CDR3 sequence reads: CASSLPSIYETQYF.

The genes are TRBV7-2 and TRBJ2-1. The CDR3 spans 13 residues. Germline CDR1 is SGHTA and CDR2 is FQGNSA. CDR3 amino acids: CASSSEVRLEQFF.